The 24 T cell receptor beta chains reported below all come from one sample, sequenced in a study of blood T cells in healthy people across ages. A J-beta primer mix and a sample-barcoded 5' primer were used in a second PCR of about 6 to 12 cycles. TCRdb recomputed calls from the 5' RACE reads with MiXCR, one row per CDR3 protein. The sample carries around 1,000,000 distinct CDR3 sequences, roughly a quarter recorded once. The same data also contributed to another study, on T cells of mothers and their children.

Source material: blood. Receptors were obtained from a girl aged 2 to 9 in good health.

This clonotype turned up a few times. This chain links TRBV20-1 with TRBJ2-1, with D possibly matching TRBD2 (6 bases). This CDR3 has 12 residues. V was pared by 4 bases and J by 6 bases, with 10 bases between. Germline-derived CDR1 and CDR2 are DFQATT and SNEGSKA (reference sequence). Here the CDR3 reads CSATDGGNEQFF. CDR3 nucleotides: TGCAGTGCTACCGACGGGGGCAATGAGCAGTTCTTC.

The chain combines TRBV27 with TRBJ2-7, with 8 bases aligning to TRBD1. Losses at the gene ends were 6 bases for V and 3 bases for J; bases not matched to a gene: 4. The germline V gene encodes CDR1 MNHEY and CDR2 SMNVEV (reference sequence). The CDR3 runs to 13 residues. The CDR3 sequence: CASRTTGVYEQYF. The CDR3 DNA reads TGTGCCAGCAGAACGACAGGGGTCTACGAGCAGTACTTC.

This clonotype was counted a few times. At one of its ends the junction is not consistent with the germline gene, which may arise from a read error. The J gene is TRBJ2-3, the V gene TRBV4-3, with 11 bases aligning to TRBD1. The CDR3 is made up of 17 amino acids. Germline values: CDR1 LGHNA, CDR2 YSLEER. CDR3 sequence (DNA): TGCGCCGGCAGCCACCACCTGGGACAGGGGGTCACAGATACGCAGTATTTT. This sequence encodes CAGSHHLGQGVTDTQYF.

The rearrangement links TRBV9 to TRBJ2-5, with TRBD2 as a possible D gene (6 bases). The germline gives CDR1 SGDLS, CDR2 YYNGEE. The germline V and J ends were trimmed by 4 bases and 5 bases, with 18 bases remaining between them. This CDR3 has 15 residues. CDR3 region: CASSFSGGHPETQYF. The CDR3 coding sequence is TGTGCCAGCAGCTTTAGCGGAGGCCATCCCGAGACCCAGTACTTC.

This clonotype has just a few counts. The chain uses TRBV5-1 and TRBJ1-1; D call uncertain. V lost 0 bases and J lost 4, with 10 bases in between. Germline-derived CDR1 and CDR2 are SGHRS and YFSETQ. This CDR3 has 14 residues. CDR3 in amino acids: CASSLGDVATEAFF. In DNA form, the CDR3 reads TGCGCCAGCAGCTTGGGAGACGTGGCCACTGAAGCTTTCTTT.

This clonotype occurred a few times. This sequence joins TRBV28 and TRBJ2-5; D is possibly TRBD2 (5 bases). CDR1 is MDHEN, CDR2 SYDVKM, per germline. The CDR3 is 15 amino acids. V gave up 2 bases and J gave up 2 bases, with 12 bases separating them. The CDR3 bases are TGTGCCAGCAGTTTACGTACGGGATTTCAAGAGACCCAGTACTTC. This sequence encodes CASSLRTGFQETQYF. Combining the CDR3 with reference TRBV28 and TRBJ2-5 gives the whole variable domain DVKVTQSSRYLVKRTGEKVFLECVQDMDHENMFWYRQDPGLGLRLIYFSYDVKMKEKGDIPEGYSVSREKKERFSLILESASTNQTSMYLCASSLRTGFQETQYFGPGTRLLVL.

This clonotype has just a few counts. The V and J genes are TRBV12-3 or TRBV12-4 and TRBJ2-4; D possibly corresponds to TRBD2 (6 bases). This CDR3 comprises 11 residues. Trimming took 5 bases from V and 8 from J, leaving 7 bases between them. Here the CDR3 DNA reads TGTGCCAGCAGTCCGGGGGACATTCAGTACTTC. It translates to CASSPGDIQYF.

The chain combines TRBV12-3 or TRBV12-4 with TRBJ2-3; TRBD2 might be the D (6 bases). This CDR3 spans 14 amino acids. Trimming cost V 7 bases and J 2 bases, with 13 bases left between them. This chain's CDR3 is CASIPGLLTDTQYF. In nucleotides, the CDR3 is TGTGCCAGCATCCCGGGACTGCTCACAGATACGCAGTATTTT.

The chain's CDR3 is CSAQGQGAYEQYF. CDR3 DNA: TGCAGTGCTCAGGGACAGGGGGCCTACGAGCAGTACTTC. The chain is built from TRBV20-1 and TRBJ2-5; 11 nucleotides align to TRBD1. The J call may be faulty, since TRBJ2-7 better matches the DNA end. This CDR3 has 13 amino acids. Germline CDR1 is DFQATT and CDR2 is SNEGSKA (reference sequence).

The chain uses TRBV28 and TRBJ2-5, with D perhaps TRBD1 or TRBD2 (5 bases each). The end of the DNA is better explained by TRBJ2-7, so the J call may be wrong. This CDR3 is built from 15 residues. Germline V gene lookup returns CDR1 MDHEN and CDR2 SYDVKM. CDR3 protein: CASSLLMGEAGEQYF. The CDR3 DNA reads TGTGCCAGCAGTTTACTAATGGGGGAAGCTGGCGAGCAGTACTTC.

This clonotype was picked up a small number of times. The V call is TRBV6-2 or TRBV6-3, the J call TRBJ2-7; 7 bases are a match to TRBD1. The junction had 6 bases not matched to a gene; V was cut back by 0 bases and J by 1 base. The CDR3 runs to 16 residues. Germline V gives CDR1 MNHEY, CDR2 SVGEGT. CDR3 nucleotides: TGTGCCAGCAGTTACTCTGGACAGGAACCTTCCTACGAGCAGTACTTC. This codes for CASSYSGQEPSYEQYF.

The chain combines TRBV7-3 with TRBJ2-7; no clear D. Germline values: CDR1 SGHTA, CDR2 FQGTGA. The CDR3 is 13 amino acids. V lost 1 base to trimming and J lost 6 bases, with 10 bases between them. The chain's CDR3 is CASSLNGQAEQYF. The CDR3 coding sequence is TGTGCCAGCAGCTTAAATGGGCAGGCCGAGCAGTACTTC.

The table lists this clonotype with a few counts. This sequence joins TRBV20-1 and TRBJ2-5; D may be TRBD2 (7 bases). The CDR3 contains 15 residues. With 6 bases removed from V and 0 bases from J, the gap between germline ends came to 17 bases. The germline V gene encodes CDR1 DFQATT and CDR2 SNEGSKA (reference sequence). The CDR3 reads CSAPAGGRHQETQYF. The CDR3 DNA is TGCAGTGCCCCAGCCGGGGGGCGTCACCAAGAGACCCAGTACTTC.

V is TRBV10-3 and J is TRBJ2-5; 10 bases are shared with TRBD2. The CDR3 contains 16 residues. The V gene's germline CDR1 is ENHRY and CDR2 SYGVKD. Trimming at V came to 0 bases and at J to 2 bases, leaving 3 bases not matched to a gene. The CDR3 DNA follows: TGTGCCATCAGTGAGTCGTGGACTAGCGGACAAGAGACCCAGTACTTC. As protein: CAISESWTSGQETQYF.

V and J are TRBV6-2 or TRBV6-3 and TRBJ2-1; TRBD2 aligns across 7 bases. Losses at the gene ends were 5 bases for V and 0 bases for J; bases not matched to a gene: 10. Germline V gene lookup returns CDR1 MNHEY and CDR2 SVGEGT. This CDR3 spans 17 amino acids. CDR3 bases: TGTGCCAGCAGTCCCCGTAGGCGGGGGAGCTCCTACAATGAGCAGTTCTTC. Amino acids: CASSPRRRGSSYNEQFF.

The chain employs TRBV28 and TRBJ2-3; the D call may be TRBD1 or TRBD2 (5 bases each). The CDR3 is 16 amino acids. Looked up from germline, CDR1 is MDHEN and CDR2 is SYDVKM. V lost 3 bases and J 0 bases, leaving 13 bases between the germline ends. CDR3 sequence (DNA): TGTGCCAGCAGTTTTCGTCCGGGACGGAGCACAGATACGCAGTATTTT. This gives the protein CASSFRPGRSTDTQYF. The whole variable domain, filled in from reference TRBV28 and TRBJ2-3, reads DVKVTQSSRYLVKRTGEKVFLECVQDMDHENMFWYRQDPGLGLRLIYFSYDVKMKEKGDIPEGYSVSREKKERFSLILESASTNQTSMYLCASSFRPGRSTDTQYFGPGTRLTVL.

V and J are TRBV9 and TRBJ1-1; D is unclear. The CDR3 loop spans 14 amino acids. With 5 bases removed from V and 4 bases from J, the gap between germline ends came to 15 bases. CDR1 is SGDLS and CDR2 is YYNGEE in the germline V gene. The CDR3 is CASSVGPLATEAFF. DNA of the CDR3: TGTGCCAGCAGTGTGGGCCCCCTGGCCACTGAAGCTTTCTTT.

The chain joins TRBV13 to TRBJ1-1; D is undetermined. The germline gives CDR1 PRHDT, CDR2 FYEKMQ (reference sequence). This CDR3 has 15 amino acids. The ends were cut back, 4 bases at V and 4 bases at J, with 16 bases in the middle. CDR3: CASSSGGMAVTEAFF. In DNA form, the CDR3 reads TGTGCCAGCAGCTCCGGAGGCATGGCGGTCACTGAAGCTTTCTTT.

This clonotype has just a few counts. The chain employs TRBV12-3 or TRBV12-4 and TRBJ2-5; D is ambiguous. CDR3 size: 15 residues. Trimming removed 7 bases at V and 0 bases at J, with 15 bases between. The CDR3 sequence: CASNHPATDQETQYF. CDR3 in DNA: TGTGCCAGCAATCACCCGGCCACCGACCAAGAGACCCAGTACTTC.

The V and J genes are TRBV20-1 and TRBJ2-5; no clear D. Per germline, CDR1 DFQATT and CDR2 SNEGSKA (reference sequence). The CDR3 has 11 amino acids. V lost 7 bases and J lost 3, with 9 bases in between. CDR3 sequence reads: CSGQLEETQYF. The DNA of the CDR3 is TGCAGTGGGCAGCTAGAAGAGACCCAGTACTTC.

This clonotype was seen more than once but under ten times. CDR3: CASSFGGGVQETQYF. Here the CDR3 DNA reads TGTGCCAGCAGTTTCGGCGGGGGTGTGCAAGAGACCCAGTACTTC. The chain links TRBV12-3 or TRBV12-4 to TRBJ2-5; 7 bases agree with TRBD2. V was clipped by 3 bases and J by 2 bases; unmatched bases: 6. The CDR3 contains 15 residues.

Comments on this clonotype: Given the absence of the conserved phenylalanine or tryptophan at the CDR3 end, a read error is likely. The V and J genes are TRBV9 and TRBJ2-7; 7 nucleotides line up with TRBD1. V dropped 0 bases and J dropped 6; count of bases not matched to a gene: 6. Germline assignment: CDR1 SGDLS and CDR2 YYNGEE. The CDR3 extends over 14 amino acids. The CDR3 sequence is CASSVEGARAEQYL. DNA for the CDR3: TGTGCCAGCAGCGTAGAGGGGGCTCGGGCCGAGCAGTACCTC.

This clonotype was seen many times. As DNA, the CDR3 is TGTGCCAGCAGCCAAGTGCCATCCTACGAGCAGTACTTC. Protein product: CASSQVPSYEQYF. The chain joins TRBV4-2 to TRBJ2-7; D uncertain. The CDR3 runs 13 residues. Germline lookup yields CDR1 LGHNA and CDR2 YNFKEQ. Trimming took off 1 base at V and 1 base at J, with 5 bases between the two ends.

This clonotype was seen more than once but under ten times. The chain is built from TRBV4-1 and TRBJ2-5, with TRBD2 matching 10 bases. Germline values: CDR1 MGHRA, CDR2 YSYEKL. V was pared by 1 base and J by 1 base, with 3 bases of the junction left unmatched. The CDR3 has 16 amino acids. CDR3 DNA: TGCGCCAGCAGCCAAGCGCCTAGCGGGGGCCAAGAGACCCAGTACTTC. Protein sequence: CASSQAPSGGQETQYF.